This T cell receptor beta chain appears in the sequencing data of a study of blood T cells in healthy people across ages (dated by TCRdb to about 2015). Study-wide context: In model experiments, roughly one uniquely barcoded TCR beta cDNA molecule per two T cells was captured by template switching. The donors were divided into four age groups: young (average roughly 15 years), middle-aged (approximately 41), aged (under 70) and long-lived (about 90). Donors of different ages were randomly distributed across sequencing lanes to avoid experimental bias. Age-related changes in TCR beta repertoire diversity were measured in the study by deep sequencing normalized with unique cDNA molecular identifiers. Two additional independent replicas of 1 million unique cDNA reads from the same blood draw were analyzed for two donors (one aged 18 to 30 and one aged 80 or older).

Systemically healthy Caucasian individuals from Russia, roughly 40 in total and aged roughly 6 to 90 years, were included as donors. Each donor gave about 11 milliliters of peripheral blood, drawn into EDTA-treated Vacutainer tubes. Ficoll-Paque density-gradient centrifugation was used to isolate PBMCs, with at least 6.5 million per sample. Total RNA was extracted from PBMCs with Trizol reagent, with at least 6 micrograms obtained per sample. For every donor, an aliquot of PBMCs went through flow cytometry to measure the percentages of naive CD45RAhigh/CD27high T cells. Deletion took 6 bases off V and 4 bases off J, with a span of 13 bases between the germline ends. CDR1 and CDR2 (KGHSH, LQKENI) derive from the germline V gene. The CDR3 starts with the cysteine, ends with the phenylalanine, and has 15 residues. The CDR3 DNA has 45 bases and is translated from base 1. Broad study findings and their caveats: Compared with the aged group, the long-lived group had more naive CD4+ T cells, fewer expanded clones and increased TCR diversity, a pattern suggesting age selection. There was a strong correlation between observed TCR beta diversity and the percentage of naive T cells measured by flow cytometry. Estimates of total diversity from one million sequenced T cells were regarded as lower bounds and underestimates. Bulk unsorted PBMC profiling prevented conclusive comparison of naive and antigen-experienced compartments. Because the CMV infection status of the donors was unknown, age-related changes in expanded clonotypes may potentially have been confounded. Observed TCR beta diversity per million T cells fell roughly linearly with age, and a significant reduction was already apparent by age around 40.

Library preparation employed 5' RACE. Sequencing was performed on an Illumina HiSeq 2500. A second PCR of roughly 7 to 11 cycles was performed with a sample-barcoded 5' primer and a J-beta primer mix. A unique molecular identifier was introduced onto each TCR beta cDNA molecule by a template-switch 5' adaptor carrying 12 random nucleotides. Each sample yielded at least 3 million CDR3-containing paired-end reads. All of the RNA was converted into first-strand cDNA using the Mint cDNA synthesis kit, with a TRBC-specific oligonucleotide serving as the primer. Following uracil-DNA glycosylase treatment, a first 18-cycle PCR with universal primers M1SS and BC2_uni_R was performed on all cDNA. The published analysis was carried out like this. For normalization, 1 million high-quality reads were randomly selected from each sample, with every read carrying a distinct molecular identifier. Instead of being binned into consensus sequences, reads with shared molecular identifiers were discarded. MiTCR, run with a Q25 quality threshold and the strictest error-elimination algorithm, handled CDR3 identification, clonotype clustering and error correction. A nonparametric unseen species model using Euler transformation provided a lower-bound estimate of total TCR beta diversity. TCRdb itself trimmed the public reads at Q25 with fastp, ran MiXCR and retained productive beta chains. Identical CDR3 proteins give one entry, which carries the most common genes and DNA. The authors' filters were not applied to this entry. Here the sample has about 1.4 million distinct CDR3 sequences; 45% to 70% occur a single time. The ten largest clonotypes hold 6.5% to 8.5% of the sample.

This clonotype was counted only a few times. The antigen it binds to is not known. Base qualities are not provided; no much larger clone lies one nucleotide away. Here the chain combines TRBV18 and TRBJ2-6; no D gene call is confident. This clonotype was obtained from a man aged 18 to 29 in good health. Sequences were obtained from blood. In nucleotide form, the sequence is TGTGCCAGCTCGGCGAAAAAACGAGGGGCCAACGTCCTGACTTTC. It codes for CASSAKKRGANVLTF.